These 21 T cell receptor beta chains share one sample of origin, sequenced in a study of cytomegalovirus exposure and HLA in healthy donors. PCR involved 60 Vbeta and 13 Jbeta primers. Profiling relied on immunoSEQ multiplex PCR, and the TCRdb table lists in-frame clones only, not all of them. The repertoire holds roughly 60,000 clones, with about 72% as singletons. Sequencing was performed on PBMCs. The receptors were sampled from a woman aged 40 to 50 in good health and CMV-seropositive.

This clone was seen only a few times. The chain has TRBV19 and TRBJ2-2, with TRBD1 matching over 10 bases. Germline lookup yields CDR1 LNHDA and CDR2 SQIVND (reference sequence). There are 14 residues in the CDR3. Unmatched junction bases numbered 4, after V lost 6 bases and J lost 6 bases. The CDR3 loop reads CASRRDRGPGELFF. CDR3 DNA: TGTGCCAGTAGACGGGACAGGGGTCCCGGGGAGCTGTTTTTT. The full variable domain, with the rest looked up from reference TRBV19 and TRBJ2-2, is DGGITQSPKYLFRKEGQNVTLSCEQNLNHDAMYWYRQDPGQGLRLIYYSQIVNDFQKGDIAEGYSVSREKKESFPLTVTSAQKNPTAFYLCASRRDRGPGELFFGEGSRLTVL.

The chain uses TRBV18 and TRBJ1-2; 9 bases are shared with TRBD1. This CDR3 spans 14 amino acids. In germline, CDR1 is KGHSH, CDR2 LQKENI. The ends lost 4 bases at V and 2 bases at J; junction bases unmatched: 2. CDR3 bases: TGTGCCAGCTCACACAGGGGGCGAAACTATGGCTACACCTTC. Translated: CASSHRGRNYGYTF.

The chain combines TRBV5-8 with TRBJ1-3; 7 nucleotides agree with TRBD1. In germline, CDR1 is SGHTS, CDR2 YDEGEE. The CDR3 is 15 amino acids. The ends lost 2 bases at V and 0 bases at J; junction bases unmatched: 2. CDR3 sequence (DNA): TGTGCCAGCAGCTTCAGGGGGAGCTCTGGAAACACCATATATTTT. Its protein product is CASSFRGSSGNTIYF.

The V gene is TRBV6-1, the J gene TRBJ2-1; weak D call: TRBD2 (7 bases). V lost 4 bases and J lost 9, with 19 bases in between. This CDR3 comprises 15 residues. Germline-derived CDR1 and CDR2 are MNHNS and SASEGT. The CDR3 DNA follows: TGTGCCAGCAGTGTAATGTGGGGGGGGGCTGGTGAGCAGTTCTTC. Its translation is CASSVMWGGAGEQFF.

This clone was counted once. As DNA, the CDR3 is TGTGCCAGCCTCTCTTACAGGGATAGCAATCAGCCCCAGCATTTT. This codes for CASLSYRDSNQPQHF. This chain joins TRBV6-1 and TRBJ1-5, with D possibly being TRBD1 (6 bases). Germline assignment: CDR1 MNHNS and CDR2 SASEGT. The V and J ends lost 8 bases and 0 bases respectively, with 14 bases between them. This CDR3 is 15 amino acids long.

The rearrangement links TRBV30 to TRBJ2-1; TRBD2 agrees at 12 bases. Germline V gives CDR1 GTSNPN, CDR2 SVGIG (reference sequence). The V segment lost 4 bases and the J segment 4 bases; nucleotides outside the gene matches: 14. This CDR3 has 18 amino acids. The CDR3 region is CAWTGYTSGGTAYNEQFF. The CDR3 bases are TGTGCCTGGACCGGTTATACTAGCGGGGGGACGGCTTACAATGAGCAGTTCTTC.

V is TRBV6-5 and J is TRBJ1-3; tentatively, D is TRBD1 (5 bases). The CDR3 runs to 15 residues. Germline V gene lookup returns CDR1 MNHEY and CDR2 SVGAGI. Trimming took 6 bases from V and 2 from J, leaving 14 bases between them. The CDR3 here is CASSPRWGAGNTIYF. CDR3 coding DNA: TGTGCCAGCAGCCCTCGTTGGGGGGCTGGAAACACCATATATTTT.

The gene calls are TRBV27 and TRBJ1-4, with 12 nucleotides matching TRBD1. The CDR3 is 15 amino acids. Germline V gene sequence: CDR1 MNHEY, CDR2 SMNVEV (reference sequence). V was clipped by 5 bases and J by 6 bases; unmatched bases: 4. The CDR3 bases are TGTGCCAGCAGTCCGGGACAGGGGGCGCATGAAAAACTGTTTTTT. This sequence encodes CASSPGQGAHEKLFF.

This rearrangement joins TRBV7-2 to TRBJ2-2, with TRBD1 matching 11 bases. Trimming cost V 1 base and J 7 bases; bases outside gene matches: 2. The CDR3 is 15 residues long. CDR1 and CDR2 (germline): SGHTA, FQGNSA. Here the CDR3 reads CASSLGTGGVGELFF. Here the CDR3 DNA reads TGTGCCAGCAGCTTAGGGACAGGGGGCGTCGGGGAGCTGTTTTTT. The full variable domain, completed using reference TRBV7-2 and TRBJ2-2, is GAGVSQSPSNKVTEKGKDVELRCDPISGHTALYWYRQSLGQGLEFLIYFQGNSAPDKSGLPSDRFSAERTGGSVSTLTIQRTQQEDSAVYLCASSLGTGGVGELFFGEGSRLTVL.

The chain is built from TRBV4-3 and TRBJ1-5; D not certain. V gave up 1 base and J gave up 2 bases, with 9 bases separating them. The CDR3 is 15 residues long. CDR1 and CDR2 from the germline V gene are LGHNA and YSLEER. The CDR3, as DNA: TGCGCCAGCAGCCAAGGTATAGGAGGCAATCAGCCCCAGCATTTT. It is translated as CASSQGIGGNQPQHF.

CDR3 sequence (DNA): TGTGCCAGCACATTAGGCCCAGGGTTGAACTATGGCTACACCTTC. It is translated as CASTLGPGLNYGYTF. The rearrangement joins TRBV13 to TRBJ1-2; D perhaps matches TRBD1 (5 bases). Trimming shortened V by 7 bases and J by 2 bases, and 17 bases separated the two germline ends. The V gene's germline CDR1 is PRHDT and CDR2 FYEKMQ (reference sequence). The CDR3 loop spans 15 amino acids.

The chain recombines TRBV19 with TRBJ2-1, with D perhaps matching TRBD1 (6 bases). V shed 2 bases and J shed 4 bases, with 15 bases lying between them. The germline V gene encodes CDR1 LNHDA and CDR2 SQIVND (reference sequence). The length of the CDR3 is 16 residues. CDR3 nucleotides: TGTGCCAGTAGTATATTGGGGGCTAGCCCTTACAATGAGCAGTTCTTC. Residues: CASSILGASPYNEQFF.

This sequence joins TRBV18 and TRBJ1-5, with D uncertain. V was pared by 3 bases and J by 2 bases, with 11 bases between. Germline CDR1 KGHSH, CDR2 LQKENI. CDR3 length: 15 residues. The CDR3 DNA reads as TGTGCCAGCTCACCTTCGGGATTAGGCAATCAGCCCCAGCATTTT. This gives the protein CASSPSGLGNQPQHF. Variable domain in full (rest from reference TRBV18 and TRBJ1-5): NAGVMQNPRHLVRRRGQEARLRCSPMKGHSHVYWYRQLPEEGLKFMVYLQKENIIDESGMPKERFSAEFPKEGPSILRIQQVVRGDSAAYFCASSPSGLGNQPQHFGDGTRLSIL.

A note on this clone: One end of the junction does not line up with germline, which may come from a read error. V is TRBV6-1 and J is TRBJ2-7; TRBD1 might be the D (5 bases). This CDR3 spans 12 amino acids. Germline V CDR1 and CDR2: MNHNS, SASEGT. As DNA, the CDR3 is TGTGCCAGCAGTGAAAACAGGCTTGAATCAGCCTTC. This encodes CASSENRLESAF.

The chain uses TRBV19 and TRBJ1-2; 9 positions match TRBD1. The CDR3 runs to 14 residues. The V segment lost 3 bases and the J segment 3 bases; nucleotides outside the gene matches: 2. The germline gives CDR1 LNHDA, CDR2 SQIVND (reference sequence). CDR3 loop: CASSIRDRDYGYTF. DNA of the CDR3: TGTGCCAGTAGTATTCGGGACAGGGACTATGGCTACACCTTC.

This chain connects TRBV9 to TRBJ1-2, with 7 nucleotides matching TRBD1. Trimming cost V 4 bases and J 4 bases; bases outside gene matches: 13. CDR3 length: 16 residues. The germline V gene has CDR1 SGDLS and CDR2 YYNGEE. Written as DNA, the CDR3 is TGTGCCAGCAGCCCCGGGGTAAGGGGGCGCAGCTATGGCTACACCTTC. Its translation is CASSPGVRGRSYGYTF.

V is TRBV5-6 and J is TRBJ1-1; D is uncertain. The CDR3 has 15 residues. CDR1 is SGHDT and CDR2 is YYEEEE in the germline V gene. Trimming cost V 0 bases and J 4 bases, with 13 bases left between them. The CDR3 nucleotides read TGTGCCAGCAGCTTGGAGTATGCAGGTAGCACTGAAGCTTTCTTT. Its translation is CASSLEYAGSTEAFF.

The gene calls are TRBV5-6 and TRBJ1-5, with D possibly being TRBD1 (5 bases). Germline lookup yields CDR1 SGHDT and CDR2 YYEEEE. Trimming took off 4 bases at V and 3 bases at J, with 14 bases between the two ends. The length of the CDR3 is 15 residues. Written as DNA, the CDR3 is TGTGCCAGCAGCCCGTGGGGGGGGGACAATCAGCCCCAGCATTTT. Translation: CASSPWGGDNQPQHF.

The chain joins TRBV4-1 to TRBJ1-1; 8 bases line up with TRBD1. Germline CDR1 reads MGHRA; CDR2 reads YSYEKL. This CDR3 region has 16 residues. V was pared by 5 bases and J by 2 bases, with 10 bases of the junction left unmatched. The CDR3 region is CASSGLLQGGNTEAFF. CDR3 in DNA: TGCGCCAGCAGCGGCCTCTTACAGGGGGGAAACACTGAAGCTTTCTTT.

The chain carries TRBV7-2 and TRBJ2-3, with 10 bases matching TRBD1. V shed 3 bases and J 7 bases; nucleotides not matched to a gene: 10. This CDR3 is 16 amino acids long. The germline V gene encodes CDR1 SGHTA and CDR2 FQGNSA. The CDR3 nucleotides are TGTGCCAGCAGCTTGGACAGGGGGGCGGGGCTAAATACGCAGTATTTT. Translation gives CASSLDRGAGLNTQYF.

The J gene is TRBJ1-5, the V gene TRBV5-6, with 7 bases fitting TRBD1. CDR1 and CDR2 from the germline V gene are SGHDT and YYEEEE. Germline trimming cut 2 bases from V and 6 bases from J; bases unmatched to any gene: 8. The CDR3 spans 15 residues. CDR3 nucleotide sequence: TGTGCCAGCAGCTTATGGGCAGGGGGAAGTCAGCCCCAGCATTTT. Its protein is CASSLWAGGSQPQHF.